This T cell receptor (beta chain) was profiled in a study of blood T cell repertoires in COVID-19. The table came from immunoSEQ multiplex PCR; TCRdb's copy has only in-frame clones and leaves some out. Of some 140,000 clones detected, around 82% appear once; the ten largest clones hold about 5.5%. The length of the CDR3 is 15 residues. V lost 3 bases to trimming and J lost 4 bases; unmatched junction nucleotides: 3. Looked up from germline, CDR1 is SGHDN and CDR2 is FVKESK. Participants had their cohort set by participant-reported clinical history. This sequence was found in a man aged 40-50 years with acute COVID-19. The source material was PBMCs or T cells enriched from blood (not recorded which). The rearrangement links TRBV14 to TRBJ2-3; 11 positions agree with TRBD1. The CDR3 sequence: CASSHPGQGADTQYF. The DNA of the CDR3 is TGTGCCAGCAGCCATCCGGGACAGGGGGCAGATACGCAGTATTTT. Full variable domain (outside the CDR3, taken from reference TRBV14 and TRBJ2-3): EAGVTQFPSHSVIEKGQTVTLRCDPISGHDNLYWYRRVMGKEIKFLLHFVKESKQDESGMPNNRFLAERTGGTYSTLKVQPAELEDSGVYFCASSHPGQGADTQYFGPGTRLTVL.